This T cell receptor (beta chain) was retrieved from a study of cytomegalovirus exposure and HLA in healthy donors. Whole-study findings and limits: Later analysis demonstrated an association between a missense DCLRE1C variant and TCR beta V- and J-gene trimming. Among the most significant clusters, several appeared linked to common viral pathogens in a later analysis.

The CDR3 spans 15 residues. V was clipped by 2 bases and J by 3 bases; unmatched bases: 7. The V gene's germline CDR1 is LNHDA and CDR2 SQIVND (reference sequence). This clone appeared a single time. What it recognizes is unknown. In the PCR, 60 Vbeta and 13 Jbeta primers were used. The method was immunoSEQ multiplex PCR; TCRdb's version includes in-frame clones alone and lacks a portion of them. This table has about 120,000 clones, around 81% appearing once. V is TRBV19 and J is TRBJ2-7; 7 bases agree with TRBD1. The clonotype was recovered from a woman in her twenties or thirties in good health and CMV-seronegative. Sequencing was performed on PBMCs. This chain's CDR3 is CASSISLTGLYEQYF. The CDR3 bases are TGTGCCAGTAGTATATCCCTGACAGGGCTCTACGAGCAGTACTTC.